Shown below are 32 T cell receptor beta chains from a single sample sequenced in a study of blood T cell repertoires in COVID-19 (dated by TCRdb to the early 2020s). Receptors were amplified or captured by the immunoSEQ multiplex PCR assay. Entries here come from immuneACCESS through TCRdb and include only in-frame sequences with V and J called. Some clones fail to appear in such tables; in the studies checked, an unresolved V gene covers under half of the shortfall, and the cause of the remainder is unknown. The table for this sample lists about 150,000 clones; approximately 83% of them were counted only once. The ten largest clones take up 8% of the sample. Sequenced: peripheral blood. The receptors were sampled from a woman in her fifties or sixties with COVID-19, enrolled during active disease.

This clone was seen a few times. The J gene is TRBJ2-7, the V gene TRBV28; TRBD1 might be the D (5 bases). The ends were cut back, 2 bases at V and 0 bases at J, with 5 bases in the middle. This CDR3 contains 13 residues. The germline gives CDR1 MDHEN, CDR2 SYDVKM. The chain's CDR3 is CASSLDSSYEQYF. CDR3 sequence (DNA): TGTGCCAGCAGTTTAGACAGCTCCTACGAGCAGTACTTC.

The chain is built from TRBV11-2 and TRBJ2-3; the match to TRBD1 covers 9 bases. V dropped 5 bases and J dropped 3; count of bases not matched to a gene: 9. CDR1 and CDR2 (germline): SGHAT, FQNNGV. This CDR3 comprises 16 residues. The CDR3 loop is CASSGGDRARTDTQYF. CDR3 coding DNA: TGTGCCAGCAGCGGGGGGGACAGGGCACGGACAGATACGCAGTATTTT.

This clone occurred a few times. The rearrangement joins TRBV27 to TRBJ2-2; 9 bases are shared with TRBD1. Germline V CDR1 and CDR2: MNHEY, SMNVEV (reference sequence). The CDR3 is 14 residues long. Trimming at V came to 8 bases and at J to 4 bases, leaving 5 bases not matched to a gene. In nucleotides, the CDR3 is TGTGCCAGCTGGGACAGGGCGATCACCGGGGAGCTGTTTTTT. This encodes CASWDRAITGELFF.

J is TRBJ2-3 and V is TRBV7-3; 14 positions agree with TRBD2. V was clipped by 2 bases and J by 2 bases; unmatched bases: 9. This CDR3 has 19 amino acids. In germline, CDR1 is SGHTA, CDR2 FQGTGA. The CDR3 DNA is TGTGCCAGCAGCTTATTGGCTCGGACTAGCGGGGGGTCCACAGATACGCAGTATTTT. Encoded protein: CASSLLARTSGGSTDTQYF.

V is TRBV15 and J is TRBJ2-7; maybe TRBD2 (6 bases). The CDR3 is 13 amino acids. The V and J ends lost 6 bases and 2 bases respectively, with 11 bases between them. Germline values: CDR1 LNHNV, CDR2 YYDKDF (reference sequence). The CDR3 region is CATRGTDTYEQYF. Here the CDR3 DNA reads TGTGCCACCAGGGGGACTGATACCTACGAGCAGTACTTC.

This chain connects TRBV29-1 to TRBJ2-3; D may be TRBD2 (6 bases). Per germline, CDR1 SQVTM and CDR2 ANQGSEA. Trimming pared 1 base from V and 1 base from J, leaving 9 bases between. The length of the CDR3 is 14 residues. The CDR3 region has the DNA TGCAGCGTTGAAGGCGGGATAGGCACAGATACGCAGTATTTT. Translating gives CSVEGGIGTDTQYF.

The chain recombines TRBV7-6 with TRBJ2-5; 8 bases agree with TRBD1. With V trimmed by 5 bases and J by 2 bases, 10 bases remained unmatched. The germline gives CDR1 SGHVS, CDR2 FNYEAQ. This CDR3 spans 16 amino acids. The CDR3: CASSPGQGGVQETQYF. The CDR3 nucleotides are TGTGCCAGCAGCCCTGGACAGGGCGGTGTACAAGAGACCCAGTACTTC.

CDR3: CASSPWTGDSGANVLTF. The CDR3 nucleotides read TGTGCCAGCTCACCATGGACAGGGGACTCTGGGGCCAACGTCCTGACTTTC. The rearrangement joins TRBV18 to TRBJ2-6; 9 nucleotides agree with TRBD1. Losses at the gene ends were 2 bases for V and 0 bases for J; bases not matched to a gene: 2. The V gene's germline CDR1 is KGHSH and CDR2 LQKENI. This CDR3 has 17 residues.

The chain recombines TRBV7-9 with TRBJ2-7; the D gene is possibly TRBD1 (6 bases). Germline loops: CDR1 SEHNR, CDR2 FQNEAQ (reference sequence). CDR3 length: 15 residues. V lost 5 bases to trimming and J lost 5 bases, with 19 bases between them. This chain's CDR3 is CASSSAGAPGNEQYF. The CDR3 DNA is TGTGCCAGCAGCAGTGCAGGGGCCCCAGGGAACGAGCAGTACTTC.

The chain links TRBV19 to TRBJ1-5, with D maybe TRBD1 (5 bases). The length of the CDR3 is 15 residues. Deletions cut 3 bases from V and 3 bases from J, with 12 bases between. Germline V gene data show CDR1 as LNHDA and CDR2 as SQIVND (reference sequence). In DNA, the CDR3 is TGTGCCAGTAGTATCGTAGGGGAATACAATCAGCCCCAGCATTTT. Protein: CASSIVGEYNQPQHF.

The gene calls are TRBV4-3 and TRBJ1-5; D is possibly TRBD1 (5 bases). Germline values: CDR1 LGHNA, CDR2 YSLEER. Trimming took 1 base from V and 9 from J, leaving 13 bases between them. The length of the CDR3 is 14 residues. The CDR3 coding sequence is TGCGCCAGCAGCCAAGTGGTCAGGGCGCTGCCCCAGCATTTT. Translating gives CASSQVVRALPQHF.

In nucleotides, the CDR3 is TGTGCCAGCTCAGACAGGGCAAACACTGAAGCTTTCTTT. It specifies CASSDRANTEAFF. The genes are TRBV6-5 and TRBJ1-1; 7 positions agree with TRBD1. Germline V gene sequence: CDR1 MNHEY, CDR2 SVGAGI. Losses at the gene ends were 8 bases for V and 2 bases for J; bases not matched to a gene: 5. CDR3 size: 13 residues.

The chain recombines TRBV9 with TRBJ2-3; 9 nucleotides match TRBD2. J gave up 6 bases and V 0 bases, and 20 bases lay outside the gene matches. The CDR3 spans 20 residues. Germline CDR1 is SGDLS and CDR2 is YYNGEE. The CDR3 region is CASSVEGKPFGGGAGDTQYF. The CDR3 DNA sequence: TGTGCCAGCAGCGTAGAGGGGAAACCCTTCGGCGGGGGGGCCGGCGATACGCAGTATTTT.

V is TRBV20-1 and J is TRBJ1-2; D may be TRBD1 (6 bases). V was cut by 3 bases and J by 8 bases, with 13 bases left in between. Looked up from germline, CDR1 is DFQATT and CDR2 is SNEGSKA (reference sequence). The CDR3 extends over 12 amino acids. The CDR3 loop is CSASGGGVGYTF. The CDR3 bases are TGCAGTGCTAGTGGGGGGGGCGTAGGCTACACCTTC.

The rearrangement links TRBV6-6 to TRBJ1-2, with D tentatively TRBD1 (6 bases). This CDR3 contains 16 residues. Between the trimmed V and J ends, which lost 6 bases and 3 bases, there was a span of 20 bases. Germline V gene data show CDR1 as MNHNY and CDR2 as SVGAGI (reference sequence). The CDR3: CASSPRTERPDYGYTF. CDR3 nucleotides: TGTGCCAGCAGCCCTAGGACAGAACGCCCCGACTATGGCTACACCTTC.

This clone was seen just once. The chain carries TRBV19 and TRBJ1-5, with no clear D. Trimming removed 1 base at V and 4 bases at J, with 5 bases between. Germline V lookup: CDR1 LNHDA, CDR2 SQIVND (reference sequence). The CDR3 is 13 residues long. CDR3 nucleotides: TGTGCCAGTAGTATAGCCGTTAATCAGCCCCAGCATTTT. It yields the protein CASSIAVNQPQHF.

This clone was found once. The rearrangement joins TRBV12-3 or TRBV12-4 to TRBJ1-2, with D tentatively TRBD1 (5 bases). The V and J ends lost 1 base and 12 bases respectively, with 12 bases between them. The CDR3 has 12 residues. CDR3 protein: CASSLDGGANTF. The CDR3 DNA sequence: TGTGCCAGCAGTTTAGACGGAGGGGCTAACACCTTC.

J is TRBJ2-5 and V is TRBV5-8; 7 nucleotides match TRBD2. The J segment lost 5 bases and the V segment lost 0 bases, leaving 7 bases of the junction unmatched. The CDR3 sequence is 15 residues long. The germline V gene encodes CDR1 SGHTS and CDR2 YDEGEE. The CDR3 nucleotides are TGTGCCAGCAGCTTGGGGGGACTAACGGTGGAGACCCAGTACTTC. It is translated as CASSLGGLTVETQYF.

The chain recombines TRBV5-1 with TRBJ2-3; 7 bases line up with TRBD1. Per germline, CDR1 SGHRS and CDR2 YFSETQ. This CDR3 is built from 15 residues. Trimming at V came to 3 bases and at J to 0 bases, leaving 4 bases not matched to a gene. The CDR3 region is CASSSRGQSTDTQYF. The DNA of the CDR3 is TGCGCCAGCAGCTCGAGGGGGCAAAGCACAGATACGCAGTATTTT. The full variable domain, completed using reference TRBV5-1 and TRBJ2-3, is KAGVTQTPRYLIKTRGQQVTLSCSPISGHRSVSWYQQTPGQGLQFLFEYFSETQRNKGNFPGRFSGRQFSNSRSEMNVSTLELGDSALYLCASSSRGQSTDTQYFGPGTRLTVL.

The rearrangement links TRBV7-3 to TRBJ2-1; TRBD2 aligns across 7 bases. With 5 bases clipped from V and 5 bases from J, the junction kept 9 bases outside the gene matches. The CDR3 contains 15 residues. The V gene's germline CDR1 is SGHTA and CDR2 FQGTGA. The chain's CDR3 is CASSITGTTNNEQFF. DNA for the CDR3: TGTGCCAGCAGCATCACCGGGACTACTAACAATGAGCAGTTCTTC.

This rearrangement joins TRBV20-1 to TRBJ2-7, with D possibly TRBD2 on 7 matching bases. This CDR3 has 15 amino acids. Per the germline V gene, CDR1 is DFQATT and CDR2 is SNEGSKA (reference sequence). The germline V and J ends were trimmed by 3 bases and 3 bases, with 18 bases remaining between them. The DNA for the CDR3 is TGCAGTGCTAGTAATGGTGGGGGGGCAGACTACGAGCAGTACTTC. This translates into CSASNGGGADYEQYF.

The chain recombines TRBV19 with TRBJ2-3; weak D call: TRBD1 (6 bases). V was pared by 4 bases and J by 0 bases, with 17 bases between. CDR1 and CDR2 (germline): LNHDA, SQIVND (reference sequence). This CDR3 has 17 residues. CDR3 nucleotides: TGTGCCAGTAGTACCGGACCCGGGACACCCAGCACAGATACGCAGTATTTT. Its protein is CASSTGPGTPSTDTQYF.

The V gene is TRBV30, the J gene TRBJ1-2, with 10 bases fitting TRBD1. In germline, CDR1 is GTSNPN, CDR2 SVGIG (reference sequence). With V trimmed by 4 bases and J by 4 bases, 6 bases remained unmatched. The CDR3 contains 14 residues. CDR3 region: CAWKGQGTGYGYTF. The CDR3 DNA sequence: TGTGCCTGGAAGGGACAGGGGACCGGCTATGGCTACACCTTC.

This clone was found once. This rearrangement joins TRBV4-2 to TRBJ2-7, with 8 positions matching TRBD2. With V trimmed by 4 bases and J by 2 bases, 10 bases remained unmatched. The CDR3 contains 16 residues. Germline V gene sequence: CDR1 LGHNA, CDR2 YNFKEQ. CDR3 sequence: CASSPRSGGTTYEQYF. CDR3 DNA sequence: TGTGCCAGCAGCCCGCGGAGCGGGGGTACGACCTACGAGCAGTACTTC.

The rearrangement links TRBV4-1 to TRBJ1-2; the D gene is possibly TRBD1 (6 bases). V was pared by 1 base and J by 3 bases, with 18 bases between. This CDR3 is 17 amino acids long. CDR1 MGHRA and CDR2 YSYEKL come from the germline V gene. The CDR3 reads CASSQAAPGGLDYGYTF. DNA of the CDR3: TGCGCCAGCAGCCAAGCCGCCCCCGGGGGGCTAGACTATGGCTACACCTTC.

The J gene is TRBJ2-7, the V gene TRBV4-1; TRBD2 agrees at 10 bases. CDR3 length: 16 residues. Per the germline V gene, CDR1 is MGHRA and CDR2 is YSYEKL. V lost 0 bases and J lost 2; bases outside the gene matches: 4. CDR3 bases: TGCGCCAGCAGCCAAGAAAGCGGGGGGGCCGCCTACGAGCAGTACTTC. This encodes CASSQESGGAAYEQYF.

The chain links TRBV18 to TRBJ1-1; D not certain. The length of the CDR3 is 14 residues. CDR1 is KGHSH, CDR2 LQKENI, per germline. V dropped 2 bases and J dropped 4 bases, with 11 bases sitting between them. The DNA for the CDR3 is TGTGCCAGCTCACCATCTACTGGCGGCACTGAAGCTTTCTTT. This encodes CASSPSTGGTEAFF.

The V call is TRBV5-1, the J call TRBJ2-3; D gene ambiguous. Germline V gene sequence: CDR1 SGHRS, CDR2 YFSETQ. V gave up 0 bases and J gave up 5 bases, with 4 bases separating them. This CDR3 is built from 12 residues. For the CDR3, the DNA is TGCGCCAGCAGCTTGGCCGGAGATACGCAGTATTTT. This sequence encodes CASSLAGDTQYF. The full variable domain, with the rest looked up from reference TRBV5-1 and TRBJ2-3, is KAGVTQTPRYLIKTRGQQVTLSCSPISGHRSVSWYQQTPGQGLQFLFEYFSETQRNKGNFPGRFSGRQFSNSRSEMNVSTLELGDSALYLCASSLAGDTQYFGPGTRLTVL.

The count of this clone is one. The chain has TRBV5-1 and TRBJ1-1; D gene ambiguous. The CDR3 totals 13 residues. V lost 5 bases and J 6 bases, leaving 14 bases between the germline ends. In germline, CDR1 is SGHRS, CDR2 YFSETQ. The CDR3 DNA follows: TGCGCCAGCAGGGGAGAGAATGGGGCTGAAGCTTTCTTT. Its translation: CASRGENGAEAFF.

The chain has TRBV5-1 and TRBJ1-3, with TRBD1 matching over 7 bases. CDR1 is SGHRS, CDR2 YFSETQ, per germline. The junction had 1 base not matched to a gene; V was cut back by 2 bases and J by 2 bases. The CDR3 loop spans 14 amino acids. The CDR3 sequence is CASSLDRAGNTIYF. CDR3 coding DNA: TGCGCCAGCAGCTTAGACAGGGCTGGAAACACCATATATTTT.

The chain uses TRBV19 and TRBJ1-5; D gene ambiguous. Trimming removed 4 bases at V and 0 bases at J, with 4 bases between. This CDR3 region has 13 residues. Germline CDR1 and CDR2: LNHDA and SQIVND (reference sequence). The CDR3 sequence: CASSRSSNQPQHF. The CDR3 DNA is TGTGCCAGTAGTAGGAGTAGCAATCAGCCCCAGCATTTT.

The chain uses TRBV10-3 and TRBJ2-7, with 10 bases fitting TRBD1. The CDR3 contains 15 residues. V shed 1 base and J 5 bases; nucleotides not matched to a gene: 5. The V gene's germline CDR1 is ENHRY and CDR2 SYGVKD. CDR3 coding DNA: TGTGCCATCAGTGAGTTGGGGACAGGGGTTGACGAGCAGTACTTC. Translating it yields CAISELGTGVDEQYF.